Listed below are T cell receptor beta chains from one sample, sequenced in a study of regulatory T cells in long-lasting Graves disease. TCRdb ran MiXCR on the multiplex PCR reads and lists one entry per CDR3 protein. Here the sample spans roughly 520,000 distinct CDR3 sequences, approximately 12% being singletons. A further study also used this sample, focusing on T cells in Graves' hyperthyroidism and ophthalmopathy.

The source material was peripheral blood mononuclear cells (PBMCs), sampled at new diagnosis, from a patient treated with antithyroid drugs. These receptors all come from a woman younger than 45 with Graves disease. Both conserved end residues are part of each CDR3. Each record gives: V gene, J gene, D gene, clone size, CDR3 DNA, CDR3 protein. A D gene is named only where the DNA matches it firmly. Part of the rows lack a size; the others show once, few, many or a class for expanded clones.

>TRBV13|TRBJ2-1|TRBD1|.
TGTGCCAGCAGCGTCGGCCCGGGACAGTCGTTTATTGAGCAGTTCTTC
CASSVGPGQSFIEQFF
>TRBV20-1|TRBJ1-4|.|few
TGCAGTGCTGCCCCCCCCCAGGGGCAAAAAGCTAATGAAAAACTGTTTTTT
CSAAPPQGQKANEKLFF
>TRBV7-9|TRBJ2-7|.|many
TGTGCCAGCAGTCCCACTGGCACTCCACCTTACGAGCAGTACTTC
CASSPTGTPPYEQYF
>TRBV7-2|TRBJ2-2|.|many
TGTGCCAGCAGCTTAGTACAGGACACCGGGGAGCTGTTTTTT
CASSLVQDTGELFF
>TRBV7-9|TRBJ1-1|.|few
TGTGCCAGCAGCCCGGCCCTCGGGGGTGAAGCTTTCTTT
CASSPALGGEAFF
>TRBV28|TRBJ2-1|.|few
TGTGCCAGCAGGCTCTATACAAACAATGAGCAGTTCTTC
CASRLYTNNEQFF
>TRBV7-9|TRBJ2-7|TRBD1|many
TGTGCCAGCAGCTTACGGGGACAGTCCTACGAGCAGTACTTC
CASSLRGQSYEQYF
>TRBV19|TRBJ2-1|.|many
TGTGCCAGTAGGAATATAGGACAGTACAATGAGCAGTTCTTC
CASRNIGQYNEQFF
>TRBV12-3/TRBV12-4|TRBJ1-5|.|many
TGTGCCAGCAGAACTCAAAATCAGCCCCAGCATTTT
CASRTQNQPQHF
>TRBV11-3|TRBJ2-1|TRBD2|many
TGTGCCAGCAGCTTAGCAGGGCTAGCGGGAGGGCCCGGTGAGCAGTTCTTC
CASSLAGLAGGPGEQFF
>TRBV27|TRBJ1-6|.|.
TGTGCCAGCAGTTTCGGGGGGATTGAGTCACCCCTCCACTTT
CASSFGGIESPLHF
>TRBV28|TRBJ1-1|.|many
TGTGCCAGCAGTCCTCCCAACCGGGCTTACACTGAAGCTTTCTTT
CASSPPNRAYTEAFF
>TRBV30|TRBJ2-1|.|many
TGTGCCTGGGATAATTACAATGAGCAGTTCTTC
CAWDNYNEQFF
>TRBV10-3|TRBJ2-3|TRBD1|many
TGTGCCATCAGTGCACAGGGGAGCGATACGCAGTATTTT
CAISAQGSDTQYF
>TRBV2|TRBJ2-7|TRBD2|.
TGTGCCAGCAGTGCCCTAGCGGGAGTATCCGAGCAGTACTTC
CASSALAGVSEQYF
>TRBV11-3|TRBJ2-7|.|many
TGTGCCAGCAGCTCCTCGAGAGATAGTGAGCAGTACTTC
CASSSSRDSEQYF
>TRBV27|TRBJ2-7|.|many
TGTGCCAGCAGTTCTCCGGAGCAGTACTTC
CASSSPEQYF
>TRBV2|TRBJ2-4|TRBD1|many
TGTGCCAGCTCGTGGGACAGAAAAAACATTCAGTACTTC
CASSWDRKNIQYF
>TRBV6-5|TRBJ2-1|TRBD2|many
TGTGCCAGCAGTTACTTACTAGCGGGAGGACACAATGAGCAGTTCTTC
CASSYLLAGGHNEQFF
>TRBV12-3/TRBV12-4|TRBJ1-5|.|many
TGTGCCAGCAGTTTTGCCCGGGACTCATATCAGCCCCAGCATTTT
CASSFARDSYQPQHF
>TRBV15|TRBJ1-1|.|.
TGTGCCACCAGCAGAGATGACAAGGGGTTTCCTGAAGCTTTCTTT
CATSRDDKGFPEAFF
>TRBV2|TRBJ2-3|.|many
TGTGCCAGCAGTGACAGGGCAAGGACAGATACGCAGTATTTT
CASSDRARTDTQYF
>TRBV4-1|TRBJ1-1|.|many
TGCGCCAGCAGCCAAGATGCCCTTGGCAGGCGGACTGAAGCTTTCTTT
CASSQDALGRRTEAFF
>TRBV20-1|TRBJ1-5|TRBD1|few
TGCAGTGCTCACAGGGGGCGAGGTCAGCCCCAGCATTTT
CSAHRGRGQPQHF
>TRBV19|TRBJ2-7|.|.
TGTGCCAGTAGTAAAAGGGCCAACGACGGATACGAGCAGTACTTC
CASSKRANDGYEQYF
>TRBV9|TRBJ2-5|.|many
TGTGCCAGCAGCGCTGGGATCCTTCAAGAGACCCAGTACTTC
CASSAGILQETQYF
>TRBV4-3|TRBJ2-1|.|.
TGCGCCAGCAGCCAAGATGATTTCCGGGACCAGTTCTTC
CASSQDDFRDQFF
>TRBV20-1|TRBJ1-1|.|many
TGCAGTGCTGCAAGGACAGACATGAACACTGAAGCTTTCTTT
CSAARTDMNTEAFF
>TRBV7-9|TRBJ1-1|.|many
TGCGCCAGCAGCTTGGTAGGCTATGAAGCTTTCTTT
CASSLVGYEAFF
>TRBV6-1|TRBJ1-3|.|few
TGTGCCCTCAGGCCAGGAGACTCTGGAAACACCATATATTTT
CALRPGDSGNTIYF
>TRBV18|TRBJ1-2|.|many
TGTGCCAGCTCACCAACACAGGCTCTGGACTATGGCTACACCTTC
CASSPTQALDYGYTF
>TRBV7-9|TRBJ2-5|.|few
TGTGCCAGCAGGAAACCCGGGGCCAACGGGACCCAGTACTTC
CASRKPGANGTQYF
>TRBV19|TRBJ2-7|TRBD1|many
TGTGCCAGTAGTACCGGGACAGGGGGCTACGAGCAGTACTTC
CASSTGTGGYEQYF
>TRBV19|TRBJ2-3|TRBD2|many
TGTGCCAGTAGGGATCGGGCGGGAGCGGCAGATACGCAGTATTTT
CASRDRAGAADTQYF
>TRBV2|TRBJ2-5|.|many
TGTGCCAGCAGTTGGGACCGAGAGACCCAGTACTTC
CASSWDRETQYF
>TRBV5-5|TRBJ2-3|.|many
TGTGCCAGCAGCTTGAGGTCCCGACGCACAGATACGCAGTATTTT
CASSLRSRRTDTQYF
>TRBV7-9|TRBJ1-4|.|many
TGTGCCAGCAGCAGACAGACCCAGACGATTCTGTTTTTT
CASSRQTQTILFF
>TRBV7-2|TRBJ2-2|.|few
TGTGCCAGCAGCTTAGGCCTTTGGGACACCGGGGAGCTGTTTTTT
CASSLGLWDTGELFF
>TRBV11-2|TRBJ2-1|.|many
TGTGCCAGCAGCCCCCCGTTGGACGCCTACTCCTACAATGAGCAGTTCTTC
CASSPPLDAYSYNEQFF
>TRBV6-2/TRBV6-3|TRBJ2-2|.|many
TGTGCCAGCAGTTACGAGACACTGAACACCGGGGAGCTGTTTTTT
CASSYETLNTGELFF
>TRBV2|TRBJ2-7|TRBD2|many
TGTGCCAGCCTAGCGGGAGGGTACTCCTACGAGCAGTACTTC
CASLAGGYSYEQYF
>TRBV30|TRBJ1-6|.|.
TGTGCCTGGAAAGGGCAGGGAGACAATTCACCCCTCCACTTT
CAWKGQGDNSPLHF
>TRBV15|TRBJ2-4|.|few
TGTGCCACCAGCAGAGGTAATACAGGAGCCAAAAACATTCAGTACTTC
CATSRGNTGAKNIQYF
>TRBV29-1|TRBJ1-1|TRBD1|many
TGCAGCGTAGTGGGACAGGGAGGTTCGACTGAAGCTTTCTTT
CSVVGQGGSTEAFF
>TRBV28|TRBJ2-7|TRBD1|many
TGTGCCAGCAGTTTAGGTGGGACAGGGGTGTACGAGCAGTACTTC
CASSLGGTGVYEQYF
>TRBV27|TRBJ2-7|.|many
TGTGCCAGCAGCGACAACTCCTACGAGCAGTACTTC
CASSDNSYEQYF
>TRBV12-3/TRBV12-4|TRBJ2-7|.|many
TGTGCCAGCAGTTTAAGACTCCTCTCCTACAAGCAGTACTTC
CASSLRLLSYKQYF
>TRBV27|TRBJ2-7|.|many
TGTGCCAGCAGTTTATCGATCGCGGGAACCTACGAGCAGTACTTC
CASSLSIAGTYEQYF
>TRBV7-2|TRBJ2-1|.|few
TGTGCCAGCAGCTTAGTCGGGTCTACTTACTACAATGAGCAGCTCTTC
CASSLVGSTYYNEQLF
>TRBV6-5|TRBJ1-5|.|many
TGTGCCAGCAGTTACTCGCGAGGCAATCAGCCCCAGCATTTT
CASSYSRGNQPQHF
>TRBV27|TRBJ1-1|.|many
TGTGCCAGCAGACTTAGGACAGCGAACACTGAAGCTTTCTTT
CASRLRTANTEAFF
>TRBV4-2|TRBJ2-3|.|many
TGTGCCAGCAGCCAAGTCGGCAGGGATACGCAGTATTTT
CASSQVGRDTQYF
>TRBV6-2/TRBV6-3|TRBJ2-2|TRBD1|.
TGTGCCAGCACTTTGGGACAGCTCGTCACCGGGGAGCTGTTTTTT
CASTLGQLVTGELFF